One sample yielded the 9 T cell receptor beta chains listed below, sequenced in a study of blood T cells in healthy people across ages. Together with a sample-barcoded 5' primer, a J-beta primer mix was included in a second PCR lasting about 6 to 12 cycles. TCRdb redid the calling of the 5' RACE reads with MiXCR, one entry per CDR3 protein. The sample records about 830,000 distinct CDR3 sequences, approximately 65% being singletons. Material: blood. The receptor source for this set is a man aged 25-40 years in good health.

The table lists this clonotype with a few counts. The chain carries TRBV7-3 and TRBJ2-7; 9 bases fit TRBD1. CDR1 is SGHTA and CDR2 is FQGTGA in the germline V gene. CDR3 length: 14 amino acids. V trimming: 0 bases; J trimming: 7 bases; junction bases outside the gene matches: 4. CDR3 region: CASSLTGQGVEQYF. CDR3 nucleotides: TGTGCCAGCAGCTTAACGGGACAGGGAGTGGAGCAGTACTTC.

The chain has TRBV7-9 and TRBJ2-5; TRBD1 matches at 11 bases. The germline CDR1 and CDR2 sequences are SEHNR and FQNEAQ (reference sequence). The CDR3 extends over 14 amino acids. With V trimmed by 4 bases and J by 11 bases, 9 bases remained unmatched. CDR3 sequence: CASSSGQGAREQYF. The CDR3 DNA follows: TGTGCCAGCAGCTCCGGACAGGGGGCTCGAGAGCAGTACTTC.

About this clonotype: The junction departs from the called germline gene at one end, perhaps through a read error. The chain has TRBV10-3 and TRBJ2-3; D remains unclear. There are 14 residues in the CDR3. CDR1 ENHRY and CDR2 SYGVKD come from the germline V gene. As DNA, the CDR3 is TGTGCCATCAGTGTTGGGTCAAGCACAGATACGCGGTATTTT. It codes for CAISVGSSTDTRYF.

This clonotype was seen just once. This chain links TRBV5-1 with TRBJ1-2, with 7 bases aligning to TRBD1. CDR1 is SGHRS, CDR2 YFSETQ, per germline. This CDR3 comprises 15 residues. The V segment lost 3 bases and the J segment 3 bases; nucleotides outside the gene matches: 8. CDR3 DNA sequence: TGCGCCAGCAGCTGGGCGGGACAGTCCTACTATGGCTACACCTTC. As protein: CASSWAGQSYYGYTF.

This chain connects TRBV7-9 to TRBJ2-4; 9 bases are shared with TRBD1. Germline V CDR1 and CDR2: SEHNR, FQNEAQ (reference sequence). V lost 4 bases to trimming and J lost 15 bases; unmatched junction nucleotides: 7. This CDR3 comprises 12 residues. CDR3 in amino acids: CASSSPGQGLYF. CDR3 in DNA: TGTGCCAGCAGCTCCCCGGGACAGGGTTTGTACTTC. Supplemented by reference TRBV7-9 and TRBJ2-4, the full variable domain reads DTGVSQNPRHKITKRGQNVTFRCDPISEHNRLYWYRQTLGQGPEFLTYFQNEAQLEKSRLLSDRFSAERPKGSFSTLEIQRTEQGDSAMYLCASSSPGQGLYFGAGTRLSVL.

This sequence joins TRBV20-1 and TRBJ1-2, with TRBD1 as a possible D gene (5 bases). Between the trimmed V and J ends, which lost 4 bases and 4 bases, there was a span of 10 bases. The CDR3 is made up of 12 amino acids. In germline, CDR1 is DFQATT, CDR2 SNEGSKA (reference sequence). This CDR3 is CSATTDSYGYTF. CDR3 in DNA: TGCAGTGCTACGACAGATTCCTATGGCTACACCTTC.

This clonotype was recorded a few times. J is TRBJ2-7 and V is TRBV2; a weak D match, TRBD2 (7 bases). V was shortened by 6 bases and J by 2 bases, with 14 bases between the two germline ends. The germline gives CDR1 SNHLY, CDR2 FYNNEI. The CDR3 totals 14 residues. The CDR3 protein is CASSSEGGAYEQYF. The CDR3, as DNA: TGTGCCAGCAGCTCGGAAGGGGGGGCCTACGAGCAGTACTTC.

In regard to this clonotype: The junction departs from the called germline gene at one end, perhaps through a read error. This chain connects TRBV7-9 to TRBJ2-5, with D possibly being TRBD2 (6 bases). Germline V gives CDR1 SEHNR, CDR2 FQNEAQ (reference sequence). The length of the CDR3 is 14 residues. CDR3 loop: CASSGGTAQETQNF. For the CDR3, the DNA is TGTGCCAGCAGTGGGGGGACGGCACAAGAGACCCAGAACTTC. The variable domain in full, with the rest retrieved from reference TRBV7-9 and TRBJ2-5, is DTGVSQNPRHKITKRGQNVTFRCDPISEHNRLYWYRQTLGQGPEFLTYFQNEAQLEKSRLLSDRFSAERPKGSFSTLEIQRTEQGDSAMYLCASSGGTAQETQNFGPGTRLLVL.

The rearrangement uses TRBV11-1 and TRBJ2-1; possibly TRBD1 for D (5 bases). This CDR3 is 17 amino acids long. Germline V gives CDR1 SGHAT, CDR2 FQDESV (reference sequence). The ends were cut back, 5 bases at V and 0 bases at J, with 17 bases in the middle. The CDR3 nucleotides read TGTGCCAGCAGCCACCGCAGGGAACGGAGCTCCTACAATGAGCAGTTCTTC. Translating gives CASSHRRERSSYNEQFF.